This record covers a single T cell receptor (beta chain). At 450 to 650 ng per sample, bulk tumor genomic DNA provided the template. Several spatially distant biopsies were obtained per primary tumor intraoperatively. The study cohort was described as untreated, and its members had newly diagnosed non-small cell lung cancer. They went on to have curative surgery. The data are from a study of immune heterogeneity within non-small cell lung tumors. A multiplex PCR containing 32 V primers and 13 J primers was used to amplify TCR beta CDR3. TCRdb used MiXCR to reprocess the multiplex PCR reads, holding one entry per CDR3 protein. The table lists roughly 4,700 distinct CDR3 sequences, about 33% of them singletons. The CDR3 contains 14 residues. From germline, CDR1 is MNHNS and CDR2 SASEGT. Trimming pared 6 bases from V and 4 bases from J, leaving 15 bases between.

The chain joins TRBV6-1 to TRBJ1-2; a possible D gene is TRBD1 (5 bases). This sequence originates from a woman between 50 and 59 years old with non-small cell lung cancer. Sequenced input: lung tumor tissue. The CDR3 nucleotides are TGTGCCAGCAGCGTACAGGAGGGAAGCTATGGCTACACCTTC. Its translation: CASSVQEGSYGYTF.